One and the same sample provided the 19 T cell receptor beta chains below, sequenced in a study of immune characterization of retroperitoneal liposarcoma. TCRdb reprocessed the PCR reads with MiXCR, giving one entry per CDR3 protein. Seen here are some 9,900 distinct CDR3 sequences, about 30% observed once, and the top ten hold 7% to 10%. The sample was tumor tissue. These receptors were collected from a male donor with retroperitoneal liposarcoma.

The chain links TRBV27 to TRBJ1-6; D might be TRBD1 (5 bases). The V end lost 5 bases, the J end lost 6 bases, and 23 bases lay between the germline ends. The CDR3 has 18 amino acids. Germline CDR1 MNHEY, CDR2 SMNVEV (reference sequence). Written as DNA, the CDR3 is TGTGCCAGCAGTACATACTTCCCCGGGGGGACGGTTAATTCACCCCTCCACTTT. Translating it yields CASSTYFPGGTVNSPLHF.

The V and J genes are TRBV6-1 and TRBJ2-4; D is possibly TRBD1 (6 bases). The CDR3 is 14 amino acids. Per germline, CDR1 MNHNS and CDR2 SASEGT. With 7 bases removed from V and 5 bases from J, the gap between germline ends came to 15 bases. The CDR3 region has the DNA TGTGCCAGCAAGGAACAGGGTTTGCAAAACATTCAGTACTTC. It specifies CASKEQGLQNIQYF.

This chain connects TRBV4-1 to TRBJ2-7, with a tentative D call TRBD2 (5 bases). The tail of the sequence fits TRBJ2-1 better, so the J call may be wrong. The germline V gene has CDR1 MGHRA and CDR2 YSYEKL. This CDR3 contains 14 residues. CDR3 in amino acids: CASSQDPGLVGQFF. CDR3 nucleotides: TGCGCCAGCAGCCAAGATCCTGGACTGGTCGGGCAGTTCTTC.

In this sample, this clonotype turned up many times. Here the CDR3 DNA reads TGTGCCAGCAGCCGGGACGCACAGTACAATCAGCCCCAGCATTTT. It specifies CASSRDAQYNQPQHF. J is TRBJ1-5 and V is TRBV6-1; possibly TRBD1 for D (5 bases). This CDR3 is built from 15 residues. Germline V lookup: CDR1 MNHNS, CDR2 SASEGT. V lost 6 bases and J 3 bases, leaving 15 bases between the germline ends.

The chain combines TRBV10-2 with TRBJ2-1; a weak D match, TRBD2 (6 bases). Germline V lookup: CDR1 WSHSY, CDR2 SAAADI. The length of the CDR3 is 14 residues. Trimming cost V 7 bases and J 10 bases, with 20 bases left between them. Here the CDR3 reads CASTEDYPSYEQFF. In DNA form, the CDR3 reads TGCGCCAGCACCGAGGACTACCCCTCCTACGAGCAGTTCTTC.

This clonotype was detected only a few times. The V gene is TRBV24-1, the J gene TRBJ2-1; D is possibly TRBD1 (5 bases). This CDR3 comprises 16 residues. V was cut by 4 bases and J by 0 bases, with 12 bases left in between. Germline CDR1 KGHDR, CDR2 SFDVKD. As DNA, the CDR3 is TGTGCCACCAGTGACCCCGTGGGGCGCTCCTACAATGAGCAGTTCTTC. This translates into CATSDPVGRSYNEQFF.

This chain joins TRBV6-4 and TRBJ2-1; 7 bases line up with TRBD2. The germline gives CDR1 MRHNA, CDR2 SNTAGT. The CDR3 consists of 13 residues. Trimming cost V 3 bases and J 4 bases; bases outside gene matches: 0. The CDR3 DNA reads TGTGCCAGCAGTGAGCGGGAGTACAATGAGCAGTTCTTC. It encodes CASSEREYNEQFF.

This clonotype was counted at least ten times. The V call is TRBV6-4, the J call TRBJ2-1; the match to TRBD2 covers 16 bases. The V and J ends lost 6 bases and 9 bases, in that order; junction bases with no gene match: 8. This CDR3 has 16 residues. CDR1 is MRHNA, CDR2 SNTAGT, per germline. The CDR3 reads CASSRGLAGGPGEQFF. CDR3 in DNA: TGTGCCAGCAGCCGGGGACTAGCGGGAGGGCCGGGTGAGCAGTTCTTC.

The chain combines TRBV6-1 with TRBJ2-1; D gene uncertain. Gene TRBJ2-7 matches the end of the DNA better, so the J call may be wrong. Germline V gene lookup returns CDR1 MNHNS and CDR2 SASEGT. The CDR3 covers 17 residues. This CDR3 reads CASSARRAVHSYNEQYF. The CDR3 region has the DNA TGTGCCAGCAGTGCACGTAGGGCAGTCCACTCCTACAATGAGCAGTACTTC.

This clonotype qualifies as medium-sized. The chain has TRBV12-3 or TRBV12-4 and TRBJ2-3; TRBD2 agrees at 7 bases. V lost 6 bases and J lost 0; bases outside the gene matches: 3. The CDR3 covers 14 residues. The CDR3 DNA reads as TGTGCCAGCAGGAGCGGGATTAGCACAGATACGCAGTATTTT. This translates into CASRSGISTDTQYF.

The sample holds many counts of this clonotype. The V and J genes are TRBV6-1 and TRBJ2-1; D unresolved. Gene TRBJ2-7 matches the end of the DNA better, so the J call may be wrong. The CDR3 length is 15 residues. Germline V gives CDR1 MNHNS, CDR2 SASEGT. CDR3: CASSPDGLRSYEQYF. In nucleotides, the CDR3 is TGTGCCAGCAGCCCGGACGGGCTTCGGTCCTACGAGCAGTACTTC.

This clonotype is labeled medium-sized (0.01 to 0.1%). The chain combines TRBV7-6 with TRBJ2-1, with no clear D. V lost 1 base, J lost 8 bases, and 18 bases lay in between. The CDR3 extends over 16 amino acids. Germline loops: CDR1 SGHVS, CDR2 FNYEAQ. CDR3 in DNA: TGTGCCAGCAGCTTAGGCCCCACCCAGGATGGCTATGAGCAGTTCTTC. Its translation is CASSLGPTQDGYEQFF.

A note on this clonotype: Its ends do not fully match the called genes, so a read error is possible. V is TRBV7-7 and J is TRBJ1-3; 7 bases are shared with TRBD1. The germline gives CDR1 SSHAT, CDR2 FNYEAQ (reference sequence). CDR3 length equals 16 residues. The CDR3 bases are TGTGCTAGCAGCCCCTACACTGGACAGGCTGGAAACACCATATATTTT. Its translation: CASSPYTGQAGNTIYF.

This clonotype appeared many times. The chain recombines TRBV6-1 with TRBJ2-1, with D possibly called TRBD1 or TRBD2 (5 bases each). The CDR3 contains 11 residues. Germline lookup yields CDR1 MNHNS and CDR2 SASEGT. Trimming left V 7 bases short and J 13 bases short, with 14 bases between. Here the CDR3 DNA reads TGTGCCAGCAACGCCGAGGGGTTTCAGTTCTTC. Its protein is CASNAEGFQFF.

The sample holds a few counts of this clonotype. V is TRBV12-3 or TRBV12-4 and J is TRBJ2-3, with 11 bases lining up with TRBD2. The J segment lost 2 bases and the V segment lost 5 bases, leaving 6 bases of the junction unmatched. The length of the CDR3 is 16 residues. This CDR3 reads CASSPGLAVATDTQYF. DNA of the CDR3: TGTGCCAGCAGTCCGGGACTAGCGGTAGCCACAGATACGCAGTATTTT.

This clonotype was picked up a small number of times. The chain uses TRBV6-1 and TRBJ2-1; possibly TRBD1 for D (5 bases). This CDR3 is 13 amino acids long. The germline V gene has CDR1 MNHNS and CDR2 SASEGT. Trimming pared 7 bases from V and 1 base from J, leaving 8 bases between. The CDR3 here is CASKRGSYNEQFF. The CDR3 coding sequence is TGTGCCAGCAAAAGGGGTTCCTACAATGAGCAGTTCTTC.

The chain recombines TRBV18 with TRBJ1-2, with D uncertain. V lost 3 bases and J 0 bases, leaving 11 bases between the germline ends. CDR1 is KGHSH and CDR2 is LQKENI in the germline V gene. There are 15 residues in the CDR3. The CDR3 DNA reads as TGTGCCAGCTCACCGGGGTCCGACCCTAACTATGGCTACACCTTC. Its translation: CASSPGSDPNYGYTF.

This chain links TRBV4-1 with TRBJ1-2, with a weak D call TRBD1 (6 bases). The CDR3 sequence is 17 residues long. Germline values: CDR1 MGHRA, CDR2 YSYEKL. V lost 6 bases to trimming and J lost 1 base, with 21 bases between them. The CDR3 protein is CASRNTNRDTSNYGYTF. The CDR3 coding sequence is TGCGCCAGCAGAAACACAAACCGGGACACCAGTAACTATGGCTACACCTTC.

The gene calls are TRBV7-3 and TRBJ2-1; a possible D gene is TRBD2 (6 bases). The CDR3 has 16 residues. V was cut by 3 bases and J by 13 bases, with 25 bases left in between. Germline CDR1 and CDR2: SGHTA and FQGTGA. The CDR3 spells CASSLWERVTTKKQFF. The CDR3 region has the DNA TGTGCCAGCAGCTTGTGGGAGCGGGTCACCACAAAGAAACAGTTCTTC.